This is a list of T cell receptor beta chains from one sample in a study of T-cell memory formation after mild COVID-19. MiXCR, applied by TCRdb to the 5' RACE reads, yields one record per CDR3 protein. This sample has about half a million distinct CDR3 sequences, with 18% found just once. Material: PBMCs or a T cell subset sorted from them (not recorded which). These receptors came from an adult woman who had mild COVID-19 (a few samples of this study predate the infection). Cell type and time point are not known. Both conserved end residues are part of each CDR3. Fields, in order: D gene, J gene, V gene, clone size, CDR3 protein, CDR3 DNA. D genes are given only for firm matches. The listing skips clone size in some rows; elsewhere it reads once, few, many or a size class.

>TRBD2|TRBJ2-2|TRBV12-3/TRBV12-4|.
CASSLVREGPYTGELFF
TGTGCCAGCAGTTTAGTACGGGAGGGCCCTTACACCGGGGAGCTGTTTTTT
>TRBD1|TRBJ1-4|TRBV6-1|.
CASRGTGGQEKLFF
TGTGCCAGCAGAGGGACAGGGGGCCAAGAAAAACTGTTTTTT
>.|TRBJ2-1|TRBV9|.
CASSVGPTSAAVWYEQFF
TGTGCCAGCAGCGTAGGACCTACGTCAGCGGCCGTTTGGTATGAGCAGTTCTTC
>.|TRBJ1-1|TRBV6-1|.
CASIRSTHSAEAFF
TGTGCCAGCATCCGGTCGACACACTCCGCTGAAGCTTTCTTT
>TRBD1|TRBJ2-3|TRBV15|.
CATSTKDRGPTDTQYF
TGTGCCACCAGCACCAAAGACAGGGGTCCCACAGATACGCAGTATTTT
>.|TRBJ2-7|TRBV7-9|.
CASSFTGNEQYF
TGTGCCAGCAGCTTCACGGGGAACGAGCAGTACTTC
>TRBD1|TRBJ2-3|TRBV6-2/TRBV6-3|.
CASSYEASGTGGRDRDTQYF
TGTGCCAGCAGTTACGAAGCCTCCGGGACAGGGGGCCGGGACAGAGATACGCAGTATTTT
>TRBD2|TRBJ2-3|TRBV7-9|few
CASSLLAGATDTQYF
TGTGCCAGCAGCTTACTAGCGGGGGCTACAGATACGCAGTATTTT
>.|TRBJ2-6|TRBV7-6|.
CASSTWGPGANVLTF
TGTGCCAGCAGCACCTGGGGGCCTGGGGCCAACGTCCTGACTTTC
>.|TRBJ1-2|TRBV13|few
CASRPRGGSNYGYTF
TGTGCCAGCAGGCCGCGAGGGGGTAGCAACTATGGCTACACCTTC
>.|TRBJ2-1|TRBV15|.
CATSRDRSSDEQFF
TGTGCCACCAGCAGAGATAGGAGTTCCGATGAGCAGTTCTTC
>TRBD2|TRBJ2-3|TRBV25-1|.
CASSPLTSGGSDTQYF
TGTGCCAGCAGTCCCCTCACTAGCGGGGGCTCAGATACGCAGTATTTT
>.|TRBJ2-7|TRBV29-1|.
CSVELGMTYEQYF
TGCAGCGTTGAGCTGGGGATGACCTACGAGCAGTACTTC
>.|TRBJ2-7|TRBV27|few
CASSLSGAVSYEQYF
TGTGCCAGCAGTTTATCGGGGGCGGTTTCCTACGAGCAGTACTTC
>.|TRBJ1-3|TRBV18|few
CASTPWGGPDSSGNTIYF
TGTGCCAGCACCCCCTGGGGTGGACCGGACTCCTCTGGAAACACCATATATTTT
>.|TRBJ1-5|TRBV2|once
CASSAGSNQPQHF
TGTGCCAGCAGTGCGGGGAGCAATCAGCCCCAGCATTTT
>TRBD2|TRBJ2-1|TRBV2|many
CASRQGRGAYNEQFF
TGTGCCAGCAGGCAAGGGCGGGGGGCCTACAATGAGCAGTTCTTC
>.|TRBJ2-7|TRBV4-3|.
CASSPRDSFYEQYF
TGCGCCAGCAGCCCCCGGGACTCTTTCTACGAGCAGTACTTC
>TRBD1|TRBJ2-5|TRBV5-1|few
CASSPGGKETQYF
TGCGCCAGCAGTCCAGGGGGTAAAGAGACCCAGTACTTC
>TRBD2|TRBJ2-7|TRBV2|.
CASSEVSLAGGRKNF
TGTGCCAGCAGCGAAGTATCTCTAGCGGGGGGGCGGAAAAACTTC
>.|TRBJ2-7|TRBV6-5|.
CASSPTDTPPYEQYF
TGTGCCAGCAGTCCCACAGATACCCCACCCTACGAGCAGTACTTC
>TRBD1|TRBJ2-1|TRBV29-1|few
CSVTGDEQFF
TGCAGCGTTACAGGGGATGAGCAGTTCTTC
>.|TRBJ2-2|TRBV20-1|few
CSARISGELFF
TGCAGTGCTCGTATCTCCGGGGAGCTGTTTTTT
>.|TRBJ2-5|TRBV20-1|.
CSARPLGLETQYF
TGCAGTGCTAGACCCCTAGGGCTAGAGACCCAGTACTTC
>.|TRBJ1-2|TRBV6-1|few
CASSAPGNPYGYTF
TGTGCCAGCAGTGCGCCGGGCAACCCCTATGGCTACACCTTC
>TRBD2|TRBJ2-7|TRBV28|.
CASRELLAGGPYEQYF
TGTGCCAGCAGAGAACTCCTAGCGGGAGGGCCCTACGAGCAGTACTTC
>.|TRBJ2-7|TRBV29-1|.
CSVVTRFVAPDYEQYF
TGCAGCGTTGTGACTAGATTCGTGGCGCCCGACTACGAGCAGTACTTC
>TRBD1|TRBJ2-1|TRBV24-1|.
CATSGVYTGGSYNEQFF
TGTGCCACCAGTGGTGTTTATACAGGGGGCTCCTACAATGAGCAGTTCTTC
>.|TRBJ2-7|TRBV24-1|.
CATSDGSFYGQYF
TGTGCCACCAGTGATGGTTCCTTCTACGGGCAGTACTTC
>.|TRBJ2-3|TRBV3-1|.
CASSQVLVLGTDTQYF
TGTGCCAGCAGCCAGGTCCTAGTTCTGGGCACAGATACGCAGTATTTT
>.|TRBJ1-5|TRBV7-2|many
CASSLTQNSNQPQHF
TGTGCCAGCAGCTTAACACAGAATAGCAATCAGCCCCAGCATTTT
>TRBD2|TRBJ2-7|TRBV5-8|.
CASRLGEGLLYEQYF
TGTGCCAGCAGGCTCGGGGAGGGGCTTCTATACGAGCAGTACTTC
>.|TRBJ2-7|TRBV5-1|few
CASSFGDGGYEQYF
TGCGCCAGCAGCTTTGGGGATGGGGGCTACGAGCAGTACTTC
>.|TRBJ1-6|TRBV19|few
CASSLAYLSPLHF
TGTGCCAGTAGTTTGGCCTACCTTTCACCCCTCCACTTT
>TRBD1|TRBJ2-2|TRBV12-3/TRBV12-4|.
CASRGQGAITGELFF
TGTGCCAGCAGGGGACAGGGGGCGATCACCGGGGAGCTGTTTTTT
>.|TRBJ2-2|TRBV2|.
CASKDTVAGELFF
TGTGCCAGCAAAGACACTGTCGCCGGGGAGCTGTTTTTT
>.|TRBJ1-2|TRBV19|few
CASTTRWGRENYGYTF
TGTGCCAGTACCACACGGTGGGGACGGGAAAACTATGGCTACACCTTC
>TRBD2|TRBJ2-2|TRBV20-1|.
CSARVLATNTGELFF
TGCAGTGCTAGGGTACTAGCGACGAACACCGGGGAGCTGTTTTTT
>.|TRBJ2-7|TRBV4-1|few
CASSLTSGRLHEQYF
TGCGCCAGCAGCCTCACGTCGGGTAGGTTACACGAGCAGTACTTC
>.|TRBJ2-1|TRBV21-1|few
CASIVTHGLFNEQFF
TGTGCCAGCATCGTGACTCACGGTCTTTTCAATGAGCAGTTCTTC
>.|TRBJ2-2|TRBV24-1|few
CATSDPLEGGNTGELFF
TGTGCCACCAGTGATCCCCTGGAGGGGGGAAACACCGGGGAGCTGTTTTTT
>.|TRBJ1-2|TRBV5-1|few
CASSVSQGYGGYTF
TGCGCCAGCAGCGTTTCGCAGGGTTACGGTGGCTACACCTTC